The present T cell receptor (beta chain) was sequenced within a study of blood T cell repertoires in COVID-19. Deletions cut 3 bases from V and 5 bases from J, with 11 bases between. The CDR3 runs 15 residues. The germline gives CDR1 LNHDA, CDR2 SQIVND (reference sequence). As handled by the study authors: Reference gene primer amplification in the assay estimated nucleated cell counts. The method was immunoSEQ multiplex PCR; TCRdb's version includes in-frame clones alone and lacks a portion of them. That table furnishes V, J and clone size, whereas the DNA furnished D and trimming. The sample contains 110,000 or so clones, 81% of which appear only once.

Sample: peripheral blood. The genes are TRBV19 and TRBJ1-6, with TRBD1 as a possible D gene (5 bases). This TCR was sampled from a man aged 50 to 60 with acute or convalescent COVID-19. CDR3 in amino acids: CASSIAGVNNSPLHF. The CDR3 coding sequence is TGTGCCAGTAGTATCGCGGGGGTCAATAATTCACCCCTCCACTTT.